These 21 T cell receptor beta chains were all obtained from the same sample, sequenced in a study of cytomegalovirus exposure and HLA in healthy donors (dated by TCRdb to about 2017). Library preparation used the immunoSEQ multiplex PCR assay. For the multiplex PCR, a mixture combining 60 forward primers for TCR Vbeta segments and 13 reverse primers for TCR Jbeta segments was used. The table was pulled from immuneACCESS by TCRdb, which kept in-frame rearrangements only. Such tables lose some clones; where checked, under half of the loss comes from unresolved V genes, and the rest has no known cause. For this sample there are tens of thousands of clones; 70% to 85% appear just once. The top ten clones comprise 2.5% of the sample. Sample: PBMCs. These receptors originate from a man aged 25-40 years in good health and CMV-seronegative.

This rearrangement joins TRBV5-1 to TRBJ2-3; 11 bases match TRBD2. The CDR3 runs 16 residues. The germline V gene encodes CDR1 SGHRS and CDR2 YFSETQ. V shed 0 bases and J 1 base; nucleotides not matched to a gene: 1. In DNA, the CDR3 is TGCGCCAGCAGCTTGGGGACTAGCGGGCGCACAGATACGCAGTATTTT. This codes for CASSLGTSGRTDTQYF.

This clone was picked up a small number of times. At one boundary the junction diverges from the germline segment, which might be a read error. This chain connects TRBV7-7 to TRBJ2-7; TRBD1 matches at 8 bases. The CDR3 is made up of 13 amino acids. CDR1 SSHAT and CDR2 FNYEAQ come from the germline V gene (reference sequence). For the CDR3, the DNA is TGTGCTAGCAGCTTTGGACAGGGTTACGAGCAGTACTTC. Amino acid sequence: CASSFGQGYEQYF.

The chain's CDR3 is CATLAGGPNEQFF. The CDR3 DNA sequence: TGTGCCACCCTAGCGGGGGGGCCTAATGAGCAGTTCTTC. The V and J genes are TRBV19 and TRBJ2-1; TRBD2 matches 12 bases. The length of the CDR3 is 13 residues. CDR1 and CDR2 (germline): LNHDA, SQIVND (reference sequence). V lost 10 bases, J lost 7 bases, and 5 bases stayed unmatched.

The V gene is TRBV27, the J gene TRBJ2-1; D unclear. The CDR3 covers 16 residues. V was trimmed by 7 bases and J by 0 bases, leaving 16 bases between them. The V gene's germline CDR1 is MNHEY and CDR2 SMNVEV (reference sequence). The CDR3 region is CASKLSRLSSYNEQFF. The CDR3 DNA sequence: TGTGCCAGCAAACTTAGTCGACTGAGCTCCTACAATGAGCAGTTCTTC.

The rearrangement links TRBV28 to TRBJ2-7; D remains unclear. The V end lost 5 bases, the J end lost 3 bases, and 8 bases lay between the germline ends. In germline, CDR1 is MDHEN, CDR2 SYDVKM. CDR3 length: 12 residues. The CDR3 reads CASSDTYYEQYF. Here the CDR3 DNA reads TGTGCCAGCAGTGATACTTACTACGAGCAGTACTTC. The whole variable domain, filled in from reference TRBV28 and TRBJ2-7, reads DVKVTQSSRYLVKRTGEKVFLECVQDMDHENMFWYRQDPGLGLRLIYFSYDVKMKEKGDIPEGYSVSREKKERFSLILESASTNQTSMYLCASSDTYYEQYFGPGTRLTVT.

This CDR3 reads CASSLDGPRGSEQYF. Written as DNA, the CDR3 is TGTGCCAGCAGCTTAGATGGTCCCCGGGGGTCCGAGCAGTACTTC. The V gene is TRBV11-2, the J gene TRBJ2-7; maybe TRBD2 (6 bases). V shed 0 bases and J shed 6 bases, with 15 bases lying between them. CDR1 SGHAT and CDR2 FQNNGV come from the germline V gene. The CDR3 length is 15 residues.

This clone has only one observation. The chain has TRBV11-1 and TRBJ1-6; D ambiguous. Germline lookup yields CDR1 SGHAT and CDR2 FQDESV (reference sequence). The CDR3 extends over 13 amino acids. Trimming removed 1 base at V and 9 bases at J, with 7 bases between. CDR3 sequence (DNA): TGTGCCAGCAGCTTAGGAGGGTTTTCACCCCTCCACTTT. It yields the protein CASSLGGFSPLHF.

The chain joins TRBV27 to TRBJ2-3; a weak D match, TRBD1 (5 bases). Germline values: CDR1 MNHEY, CDR2 SMNVEV (reference sequence). CDR3 length equals 15 residues. V lost 6 bases to trimming and J lost 2 bases, with 15 bases between them. CDR3 in amino acids: CASRNYDRATDTQYF. CDR3 coding DNA: TGTGCCAGCAGGAACTACGACAGAGCCACAGATACGCAGTATTTT.

The V call is TRBV6-1, the J call TRBJ2-5; no definite D call. There are 12 residues in the CDR3. The V gene lost 5 bases and the J gene lost 7 bases, with 11 bases spanning the gap. Germline V lookup: CDR1 MNHNS, CDR2 SASEGT. For the CDR3, the DNA is TGTGCCAGCAGTTTGGAGTTCGGGACCCAGTACTTC. As protein: CASSLEFGTQYF.

This clone was recorded only once. CDR3 nucleotides: TGTGCCACCCATCAGGGGGGCACGGGGGACACCATATATTTT. Translation gives CATHQGGTGDTIYF. V is TRBV6-1 and J is TRBJ1-3; TRBD1 aligns across 7 bases. In germline, CDR1 is MNHNS, CDR2 SASEGT. After removal of 10 bases from V and 8 bases from J, the junction contained 14 bases not matched to a gene. The CDR3 spans 14 residues.

The chain links TRBV28 to TRBJ1-2; no clear D. The ends were cut back, 2 bases at V and 8 bases at J, with 15 bases in the middle. This CDR3 contains 14 residues. The germline V gene encodes CDR1 MDHEN and CDR2 SYDVKM. Here the CDR3 reads CASSLNAVTGGYTF. The CDR3 DNA follows: TGTGCCAGCAGTTTAAATGCAGTAACGGGGGGCTACACCTTC.

V gene TRBV6-1 combines with J gene TRBJ2-3, with D perhaps matching TRBD1 (5 bases). Trimming left V 3 bases short and J 4 bases short, with 20 bases between. CDR3 size: 17 residues. The germline gives CDR1 MNHNS, CDR2 SASEGT. The CDR3 sequence: CASSDPLGLVAADTQYF. The CDR3 bases are TGTGCCAGCAGTGATCCCTTGGGGCTTGTCGCTGCAGATACGCAGTATTTT.

The chain links TRBV16 to TRBJ2-3, with a possible D match to TRBD1 (7 bases). Deletions cut 4 bases from V and 3 bases from J, with 17 bases between. The CDR3 runs 16 residues. Germline CDR1 and CDR2: KGHSY and FQNENV. The CDR3 is CASSLNGRQGTDTQYF. The CDR3 DNA is TGTGCCAGCAGCCTTAACGGGAGACAGGGAACAGATACGCAGTATTTT.

The chain couples TRBV4-3 to TRBJ2-5, with D possibly being TRBD1 (6 bases). V was pared by 8 bases and J by 2 bases, with 15 bases between. This CDR3 is built from 14 residues. Germline CDR1 and CDR2: LGHNA and YSLEER. The CDR3: CASGDRNTQETQYF. CDR3 DNA sequence: TGCGCCAGCGGAGACAGGAATACACAAGAGACCCAGTACTTC.

This clone was seen more than once but under ten times. The chain joins TRBV7-9 to TRBJ2-5; D is unclear. The CDR3 covers 11 residues. CDR1 and CDR2 from the germline V gene are SEHNR and FQNEAQ (reference sequence). Trimming stripped 3 bases from V and 5 bases from J, with 4 bases between. The CDR3 loop reads CASSFGETQYF. Written as DNA, the CDR3 is TGTGCCAGCAGCTTCGGGGAGACCCAGTACTTC.

V and J are TRBV29-1 and TRBJ1-2; D is unresolved. This CDR3 has 14 residues. Trimming pared 0 bases from V and 7 bases from J, leaving 15 bases between. Germline V gives CDR1 SQVTM, CDR2 ANQGSEA. The CDR3 reads CSVEDRSDYRGYTF. CDR3 in DNA: TGCAGCGTTGAAGATCGATCGGACTATCGTGGCTACACCTTC.

This sequence joins TRBV5-4 and TRBJ1-2; D is possibly TRBD1 (5 bases). The length of the CDR3 is 15 residues. Per the germline V gene, CDR1 is SGHNT and CDR2 is YYREEE (reference sequence). The germline V and J ends were trimmed by 4 bases and 6 bases, with 19 bases remaining between them. Here the CDR3 DNA reads TGTGCCAGCAGCCCCAGCGGGGGATTTAGAGATGGCTACACCTTC. Amino acid sequence: CASSPSGGFRDGYTF.

In its sample, this clone was seen once. The CDR3, as DNA: TGTGCCTGGGCCGGGACAGGGTATCGAGCAGATACGCAGTATTTT. Translated: CAWAGTGYRADTQYF. The J gene is TRBJ2-3, the V gene TRBV30; 9 bases are a match to TRBD1. This CDR3 has 15 amino acids. The J segment lost 4 bases and the V segment lost 5 bases, leaving 10 bases of the junction unmatched. Germline V CDR1 and CDR2: GTSNPN, SVGIG (reference sequence).

The chain couples TRBV29-1 to TRBJ2-7, with D possibly being TRBD2 (6 bases). The germline V gene encodes CDR1 SQVTM and CDR2 ANQGSEA. The length of the CDR3 is 14 residues. Written as DNA, the CDR3 is TGCAGTATTTCAGGCGGGACCGACTTCTACGAGCAGTACTTC. It encodes CSISGGTDFYEQYF.

This clone was detected a few times. The rearrangement joins TRBV7-8 to TRBJ1-1; D gene unclear. CDR1 is SGHVS, CDR2 FQNEAQ, per germline. This CDR3 has 13 residues. V was pared by 1 base and J by 5 bases, with 8 bases between. The CDR3 loop is CASSLETRTEAFF. For the CDR3, the DNA is TGTGCCAGCAGCTTAGAAACGCGGACTGAAGCTTTCTTT. Drawing the rest from reference TRBV7-8 and TRBJ1-1, the complete variable domain is GAGVSQSPRYKVAKRGQDVALRCDPISGHVSLFWYQQALGQGPEFLTYFQNEAQLDKSGLPSDRFFAERPEGSVSTLKIQRTQQEDSAVYLCASSLETRTEAFFGQGTRLTVV.

The CDR3: CASSLALRKAEQYF. In DNA form, the CDR3 reads TGTGCCAGCAGCTTAGCTCTCAGGAAGGCGGAGCAGTACTTC. The chain couples TRBV7-2 to TRBJ2-7; no definite D call. The germline V gene encodes CDR1 SGHTA and CDR2 FQGNSA. There are 14 residues in the CDR3. V was cut by 0 bases and J by 7 bases, with 13 bases left in between.